This entry describes one T cell receptor (beta chain). Its specificity is unknown. RNA transcripts provided the source from which TCR beta CDR3 regions were amplified. HTBI primers drove first-round RT-PCR of the TCR CDR3. TCRdb fed the multiplex PCR reads into MiXCR, producing one record per CDR3 protein. This sample has almost 600,000 distinct CDR3 sequences, with about half found just once. The sample originates from a study of T cells in Graves' hyperthyroidism and ophthalmopathy. Findings of the study overall: Also found in blood were most expanded thyroid clonotypes above 0.001.

The germline V gene has CDR1 KGHDR and CDR2 SFDVKD. The CDR3 covers 17 residues. This chain joins TRBV24-1 and TRBJ2-5; 11 positions agree with TRBD2. The J call may not be correct, given that the DNA end is closer to TRBJ2-1. The specimen was peripheral blood or thyroid tissue (not recorded which). The receptor comes from a woman in her late teens or twenties with Graves' hyperthyroidism. CDR3 nucleotides: TGTGCCACCAGTGACACTGATTTGACTAGCGGGGTCTCAAACCAGTTCTTC. This encodes CATSDTDLTSGVSNQFF.